This TCR beta chain stems from a study of T cells in Graves' hyperthyroidism and ophthalmopathy. Study information: Peripheral blood samples were taken at initial diagnosis, prior to any treatment.

The CDR3 sequence is 13 residues long. Germline CDR1 reads MNHEY; CDR2 reads SVGEGT. V was shortened by 7 bases and J by 2 bases, with 12 bases between the two germline ends. Study results and caveats: Before onset, ophthalmopathy was predicted by the model a median around 6.5 months earlier.

This clonotype was found many times. What it recognizes is unknown. From RNA transcripts, TCR beta CDR3 regions were amplified. The HTBI primer set served for first-round RT-PCR of the TCR CDR3. MiXCR was run by TCRdb on the multiplex PCR reads, yielding one entry per CDR3 protein. The sample lists about 160,000 distinct CDR3 sequences; over 7.5% were seen once. Uncontrolled infection, other autoimmune disease, pregnancy or lactation disqualified patients from enrolment. This chain links TRBV6-2 or TRBV6-3 with TRBJ2-7; D ambiguous. Sequencing was done on a sample of blood. This TCR came from a woman aged 18-29 years with Graves' hyperthyroidism that later progressed to Graves' ophthalmopathy. CDR3 protein: CASNPGRPYEQYF. In DNA form, the CDR3 reads TGTGCCAGCAATCCGGGCAGGCCCTACGAGCAGTACTTC.